This T cell receptor (beta chain) was sequenced during a study of cytomegalovirus exposure and HLA in healthy donors. The V and J ends lost 8 bases and 12 bases, in that order; junction bases with no gene match: 13. There are 13 residues in the CDR3. Germline assignment: CDR1 MNHEY and CDR2 SVGAGI. Only in-frame clones appear in the TCRdb table, and some are missing; sequencing was by immunoSEQ multiplex PCR. The table lists 200,000 or so clones, 84% of them singletons. The TCR originated in a man younger than 35 in good health and CMV-seropositive. Source material: PBMCs. The rearrangement joins TRBV6-5 to TRBJ2-1; 7 bases match TRBD2. The CDR3 spells CASSPGTGGGQFF. The CDR3 coding sequence is TGTGCCAGCTCGCCCGGGACGGGAGGCGGGCAGTTCTTC.